One and the same sample provided the 32 T cell receptor beta chains below, sequenced in a study of cytomegalovirus exposure and HLA in healthy donors. PCR amplification relied on 60 Vbeta primers (plus 13 Jbeta primers). Data came from immunoSEQ multiplex PCR; TCRdb stores just in-frame clones and leaves some out. The repertoire holds 120,000 or so clones, with 60% to 85% as singletons. The sample was PBMCs. The receptors shown here come from a young man in good health and CMV-seronegative.

This chain links TRBV15 with TRBJ1-5, with 10 bases that match TRBD1. CDR3 size: 15 residues. From germline, CDR1 is LNHNV and CDR2 YYDKDF (reference sequence). The V gene end was trimmed by 5 bases and the J gene end by 7 bases; junction bases not matched to a gene: 8. The DNA for the CDR3 is TGTGCCACCAGCCGGGACAGGGGAGAGGGACAGCCCCAGCATTTT. Its protein is CATSRDRGEGQPQHF.

The genes are TRBV5-1 and TRBJ2-2; D perhaps matches TRBD2 (5 bases). The V end was cut by 5 bases, the J end by 1 base, with 12 bases between. The CDR3 spans 15 residues. Germline CDR1 reads SGHRS; CDR2 reads YFSETQ. Written as DNA, the CDR3 is TGCGCCAGCAGAGAGAGAAGCGGGAACACCGGGGAGCTGTTTTTT. This sequence encodes CASRERSGNTGELFF.

The chain is built from TRBV5-4 and TRBJ2-1, with D maybe TRBD2 (5 bases). The V end lost 1 base, the J end lost 1 base, and 9 bases lay between the germline ends. There are 15 residues in the CDR3. The germline gives CDR1 SGHNT, CDR2 YYREEE (reference sequence). Here the CDR3 reads CASSLSAASYNEQFF. The CDR3, as DNA: TGTGCCAGCAGCTTGTCAGCGGCTTCCTACAATGAGCAGTTCTTC.

The J gene is TRBJ1-3, the V gene TRBV5-1; TRBD1 matches 9 bases. CDR3 size: 15 residues. The V segment lost 4 bases and the J segment 2 bases; nucleotides outside the gene matches: 4. Germline V gene lookup returns CDR1 SGHRS and CDR2 YFSETQ. The CDR3 DNA is TGCGCCAGCAGCGAGGGACAGGGCGCTGGAAACACCATATATTTT. It is translated as CASSEGQGAGNTIYF.

The chain has TRBV18 and TRBJ1-4; TRBD1 aligns across 9 bases. This CDR3 is built from 14 residues. The ends lost 4 bases at V and 5 bases at J; junction bases unmatched: 2. Germline V CDR1 and CDR2: KGHSH, LQKENI. The CDR3 DNA reads TGTGCCAGCTCACAGGGGACAGGGAATGAAAAACTGTTTTTT. This gives the protein CASSQGTGNEKLFF.

V is TRBV6-6 and J is TRBJ1-2, with no clear D. In germline, CDR1 is MNHNY, CDR2 SVGAGI (reference sequence). Between the trimmed V and J ends, which lost 1 base and 7 bases, there was a span of 10 bases. The CDR3 runs to 13 residues. The CDR3 nucleotides read TGTGCCAGCAGTTACTGGGAAGGGAGTGGCTACACCTTC. This translates into CASSYWEGSGYTF.

The chain carries TRBV5-1 and TRBJ2-2, with a weak D call TRBD2 (6 bases). Germline CDR1 SGHRS, CDR2 YFSETQ. CDR3 length: 14 residues. V was cut by 4 bases and J by 7 bases, with 14 bases left in between. The CDR3 coding sequence is TGCGCCAGCAGCACGGAAGGGGAGGACGGGGAGCTGTTTTTT. Encoded protein: CASSTEGEDGELFF. The variable domain in full, with the rest retrieved from reference TRBV5-1 and TRBJ2-2, is KAGVTQTPRYLIKTRGQQVTLSCSPISGHRSVSWYQQTPGQGLQFLFEYFSETQRNKGNFPGRFSGRQFSNSRSEMNVSTLELGDSALYLCASSTEGEDGELFFGEGSRLTVL.

The V gene is TRBV5-1, the J gene TRBJ2-2; TRBD1 might be the D (6 bases). This CDR3 comprises 17 residues. V was cut by 4 bases and J by 0 bases, with 16 bases left in between. Germline assignment: CDR1 SGHRS and CDR2 YFSETQ. The CDR3 DNA sequence: TGCGCCAGCAGCCGGGACATAAGGCCGTCGAACACCGGGGAGCTGTTTTTT. This codes for CASSRDIRPSNTGELFF.

This CDR3 reads CASSHDLGQGDEQFF. CDR3 nucleotides: TGTGCCAGCAGTCACGATTTAGGACAGGGCGATGAGCAGTTCTTC. The rearrangement links TRBV2 to TRBJ2-1; 8 bases align to TRBD1. V was clipped by 5 bases and J by 8 bases; unmatched bases: 11. The CDR3 runs 15 residues. Germline assignment: CDR1 SNHLY and CDR2 FYNNEI. The entire variable domain, with the rest obtained from reference TRBV2 and TRBJ2-1, is as follows: EPEVTQTPSHQVTQMGQEVILRCVPISNHLYFYWYRQILGQKVEFLVSFYNNEISEKSEIFDDQFSVERPDGSNFTLKIRSTKLEDSAMYFCASSHDLGQGDEQFFGPGTRLTVL.

The chain combines TRBV27 with TRBJ2-7; a weak D match, TRBD2 (5 bases). The CDR3 is made up of 15 amino acids. The germline V and J ends were trimmed by 2 bases and 0 bases, with 11 bases remaining between them. Looked up from germline, CDR1 is MNHEY and CDR2 is SMNVEV (reference sequence). Written as DNA, the CDR3 is TGTGCCAGCAGTTTAAGGGAGTCGAGCTCCTACGAGCAGTACTTC. It codes for CASSLRESSSYEQYF.

This chain links TRBV5-1 with TRBJ2-7; TRBD2 matches at 7 bases. The V gene's germline CDR1 is SGHRS and CDR2 YFSETQ. The CDR3 covers 13 residues. After removal of 4 bases from V and 4 bases from J, the junction contained 5 bases not matched to a gene. CDR3 coding DNA: TGCGCCAGCAGCCGGGGGGATCTATACGAGCAGTACTTC. This translates into CASSRGDLYEQYF. The whole variable domain, filled in from reference TRBV5-1 and TRBJ2-7, reads KAGVTQTPRYLIKTRGQQVTLSCSPISGHRSVSWYQQTPGQGLQFLFEYFSETQRNKGNFPGRFSGRQFSNSRSEMNVSTLELGDSALYLCASSRGDLYEQYFGPGTRLTVT.

This chain connects TRBV6-1 to TRBJ1-5, with D possibly TRBD1 on 6 matching bases. Germline values: CDR1 MNHNS, CDR2 SASEGT. V shed 4 bases and J shed 6 bases, with 10 bases lying between them. The CDR3 loop spans 13 amino acids. The CDR3 sequence is CASSGEGGQPQHF. DNA for the CDR3: TGTGCCAGCAGTGGGGAGGGGGGTCAGCCCCAGCATTTT.

The rearrangement uses TRBV4-2 and TRBJ2-7; 9 bases align to TRBD2. With 0 bases clipped from V and 0 bases from J, the junction kept 9 bases outside the gene matches. The CDR3 totals 18 residues. From germline, CDR1 is LGHNA and CDR2 YNFKEQ. The CDR3 bases are TGTGCCAGCAGCCAAGATCTCAACACTAGCGGGTTCTCCTACGAGCAGTACTTC. As protein: CASSQDLNTSGFSYEQYF.

This clone was seen just once. The chain employs TRBV7-9 and TRBJ2-1; D is undetermined. This CDR3 spans 13 amino acids. Germline V CDR1 and CDR2: SEHNR, FQNEAQ (reference sequence). With 5 bases removed from V and 9 bases from J, the gap between germline ends came to 14 bases. The CDR3 sequence: CASSPDTLGEQFF. The CDR3 nucleotides read TGTGCCAGCAGCCCAGACACTTTAGGTGAGCAGTTCTTC.

The chain is built from TRBV6-1 and TRBJ1-1, with a weak D call TRBD1 (5 bases). V lost 1 base and J 5 bases, leaving 14 bases between the germline ends. The germline V gene encodes CDR1 MNHNS and CDR2 SASEGT. The CDR3 sequence is 15 residues long. The CDR3 DNA follows: TGTGCCAGCAGTGAAGGGGGCGGGGGTGGGACTGAAGCTTTCTTT. It codes for CASSEGGGGGTEAFF.

This CDR3 is CASSRQGWTDTQYF. Here the CDR3 DNA reads TGTGCCAGCTCTCGACAGGGGTGGACAGATACGCAGTATTTT. The chain joins TRBV18 to TRBJ2-3; 8 positions match TRBD1. The CDR3 loop spans 14 amino acids. Trimming took 6 bases from V and 3 from J; bases not matched to a gene: 5. Germline V lookup: CDR1 KGHSH, CDR2 LQKENI.

The chain joins TRBV30 to TRBJ1-5; tentative D call: TRBD1 (6 bases). The CDR3 contains 13 residues. Germline values: CDR1 GTSNPN, CDR2 SVGIG (reference sequence). V lost 3 bases, J lost 5 bases, and 11 bases lay in between. CDR3 residues: CAWSRQVDQPQHF. The CDR3 nucleotides are TGTGCCTGGAGCCGACAGGTCGATCAGCCCCAGCATTTT.

This clone was detected a few times. The V gene is TRBV9, the J gene TRBJ1-2; 8 positions match TRBD1. With V trimmed by 4 bases and J by 4 bases, 3 bases remained unmatched. Per germline, CDR1 SGDLS and CDR2 YYNGEE. This CDR3 comprises 13 residues. In DNA form, the CDR3 reads TGTGCCAGCAGCTCCGGACAGGGCTATGGCTACACCTTC. It yields the protein CASSSGQGYGYTF.

This clone was counted a few times. The J gene is TRBJ2-3, the V gene TRBV7-8; 12 bases map to TRBD2. Germline V lookup: CDR1 SGHVS, CDR2 FQNEAQ. J gave up 3 bases and V 3 bases, and 7 bases lay outside the gene matches. This CDR3 has 17 amino acids. In nucleotides, the CDR3 is TGTGCCAGCAGCTTTACCCTGACTAGCGGGAGAACAGATACGCAGTATTTT. This encodes CASSFTLTSGRTDTQYF.

V and J are TRBV19 and TRBJ2-3, with TRBD1 identical over 8 bases. The CDR3 covers 14 residues. The trim removed 3 bases at V and 4 bases at J, leaving 3 bases unmatched. Germline V gene data show CDR1 as LNHDA and CDR2 as SQIVND (reference sequence). CDR3 protein: CASSIEDRADTQYF. The CDR3 coding sequence is TGTGCCAGTAGTATCGAGGACAGGGCAGATACGCAGTATTTT.

V and J are TRBV6-5 and TRBJ2-1; 7 bases are a match to TRBD2. The CDR3 has 14 amino acids. Germline trimming cut 6 bases from V and 2 bases from J; bases unmatched to any gene: 4. CDR1 and CDR2 (germline): MNHEY, SVGAGI. This chain's CDR3 is CASRHGRTYNEQFF. DNA of the CDR3: TGTGCCAGCAGACACGGGAGGACCTACAATGAGCAGTTCTTC.

The chain carries TRBV28 and TRBJ2-5; D is possibly TRBD1 (6 bases). V dropped 6 bases and J dropped 5 bases, with 10 bases sitting between them. The CDR3 is made up of 12 amino acids. The V gene's germline CDR1 is MDHEN and CDR2 SYDVKM. The CDR3 coding sequence is TGTGCCAGCAGCCAGGGGCCCGAGACCCAGTACTTC. Protein product: CASSQGPETQYF.

The chain carries TRBV18 and TRBJ1-1, with TRBD1 matching over 7 bases. V was clipped by 5 bases and J by 5 bases; unmatched bases: 8. The V gene's germline CDR1 is KGHSH and CDR2 LQKENI. The CDR3 has 14 residues. The CDR3 DNA reads as TGTGCCAGCTCAGCTAAACAGGGGATAACTGAAGCTTTCTTT. Translating it yields CASSAKQGITEAFF.

This chain connects TRBV5-1 to TRBJ2-2; 9 bases align to TRBD1. The ends lost 7 bases at V and 7 bases at J; junction bases unmatched: 11. The CDR3 length is 15 residues. CDR1 and CDR2 (germline): SGHRS, YFSETQ. CDR3 amino acids: CASGLRDRAFGELFF. The CDR3 region has the DNA TGCGCCAGCGGCCTCCGGGACAGGGCATTCGGGGAGCTGTTTTTT. Looking up the rest from reference TRBV5-1 and TRBJ2-2 gives the full variable domain: KAGVTQTPRYLIKTRGQQVTLSCSPISGHRSVSWYQQTPGQGLQFLFEYFSETQRNKGNFPGRFSGRQFSNSRSEMNVSTLELGDSALYLCASGLRDRAFGELFFGEGSRLTVL.

The rearrangement joins TRBV4-2 to TRBJ2-1; 10 bases align to TRBD2. Germline CDR1 LGHNA, CDR2 YNFKEQ. The CDR3 is made up of 18 amino acids. V shed 0 bases and J 2 bases; nucleotides not matched to a gene: 7. The chain's CDR3 is CASSQDQGSGRAYNEQFF. CDR3 coding DNA: TGTGCCAGCAGCCAAGATCAGGGAAGCGGGAGGGCCTACAATGAGCAGTTCTTC.

The chain carries TRBV9 and TRBJ1-1; TRBD1 matches at 7 bases. The V and J ends lost 0 bases and 4 bases, in that order; junction bases with no gene match: 3. The CDR3 totals 14 residues. The germline CDR1 and CDR2 sequences are SGDLS and YYNGEE. The CDR3 nucleotides read TGTGCCAGCAGCGTAGCTGCAGGGGGCACTGAAGCTTTCTTT. Protein: CASSVAAGGTEAFF. The complete variable domain, with remaining parts taken from reference TRBV9 and TRBJ1-1, reads DSGVTQTPKHLITATGQRVTLRCSPRSGDLSVYWYQQSLDQGLQFLIQYYNGEERAKGNILERFSAQQFPDLHSELNLSSLELGDSALYFCASSVAAGGTEAFFGQGTRLTVV.

The chain has TRBV5-1 and TRBJ1-6, with D possibly matching TRBD1 (6 bases). This CDR3 has 15 residues. Germline assignment: CDR1 SGHRS and CDR2 YFSETQ. V was shortened by 4 bases and J by 0 bases, with 8 bases between the two germline ends. In nucleotides, the CDR3 is TGCGCCAGCAGCAGGGACAACTCCTATAATTCACCCCTCCACTTT. It encodes CASSRDNSYNSPLHF.

This chain uses TRBV19 with TRBJ1-1; D is perhaps TRBD1 (6 bases). CDR1 and CDR2 (germline): LNHDA, SQIVND (reference sequence). V dropped 2 bases and J dropped 5 bases, with 9 bases sitting between them. The CDR3 extends over 13 amino acids. As DNA, the CDR3 is TGTGCCAGTAGTATATACAGGGTTACTGAAGCTTTCTTT. It specifies CASSIYRVTEAFF.

This clone was detected once. CDR3 loop: CASSPQGPSTNQPQHF. CDR3 bases: TGTGCCAGCAGTCCTCAGGGTCCCTCTACAAATCAGCCCCAGCATTTT. The rearrangement links TRBV27 to TRBJ1-5; perhaps TRBD1 as D (5 bases). The length of the CDR3 is 16 residues. Germline CDR1 and CDR2: MNHEY and SMNVEV (reference sequence). Trimming cost V 5 bases and J 4 bases, with 18 bases left between them.

The chain links TRBV5-1 to TRBJ2-3, with 8 bases fitting TRBD1. The germline CDR1 and CDR2 sequences are SGHRS and YFSETQ. The CDR3 runs to 15 residues. V lost 4 bases, J lost 3 bases, and 7 bases stayed unmatched. Here the CDR3 reads CASSRGQGWTDTQYF. CDR3 in DNA: TGCGCCAGCAGCCGCGGACAGGGTTGGACAGATACGCAGTATTTT.

A single count supports this clone. CDR3 sequence reads: CASSSQGINEKLFF. DNA of the CDR3: TGTGCCAGCAGCTCACAGGGGATTAATGAAAAACTGTTTTTT. The V and J genes are TRBV9 and TRBJ1-4; 7 nucleotides align to TRBD1. CDR3 length equals 14 residues. In germline, CDR1 is SGDLS, CDR2 YYNGEE. V was clipped by 4 bases and J by 4 bases; unmatched bases: 4.

CDR3 amino acids: CASSLSDLGIQPQHF. DNA of the CDR3: TGTGCCAGCAGTTTATCGGATTTGGGCATTCAGCCCCAGCATTTT. The chain carries TRBV28 and TRBJ1-5; D unresolved. Trimming removed 1 base from V and 6 bases from J, with 13 bases in between. This CDR3 spans 15 amino acids. Per germline, CDR1 MDHEN and CDR2 SYDVKM.